This entry lists 22 T cell receptor beta chains sequenced from one sample in a study of cytomegalovirus exposure and HLA in healthy donors. 13 Jbeta primers and 60 Vbeta primers were used for the PCR. Using immunoSEQ multiplex PCR, the repertoire was profiled, and TCRdb retains in-frame clones only, with some absent. This table has roughly 180,000 clones, around 81% appearing once. The sequenced sample was PBMCs. The source is a woman aged 18-35 years in good health and CMV-seropositive.

V usage is TRBV28 and J usage is TRBJ2-2, with D possibly TRBD1 on 6 matching bases. Trimming took 7 bases from V and 7 from J, leaving 13 bases between them. CDR1 and CDR2 from the germline V gene are MDHEN and SYDVKM. The CDR3 spans 13 residues. The CDR3 loop reads CASKVGAGGELFF. The CDR3 DNA follows: TGTGCCAGCAAAGTGGGGGCTGGCGGGGAGCTGTTTTTT.

The CDR3 DNA follows: TGTGCCAGCAGCTTCCCCGGGACAGGGGGAAGGGGTGAGCAGTTCTTC. The encoded protein is CASSFPGTGGRGEQFF. The chain recombines TRBV7-3 with TRBJ2-1; 11 nucleotides agree with TRBD1. Germline CDR1 is SGHTA and CDR2 is FQGTGA. The CDR3 runs to 16 residues. V lost 3 bases, J lost 9 bases, and 10 bases stayed unmatched.

The chain combines TRBV10-3 with TRBJ1-1; D uncertain. Germline V CDR1 and CDR2: ENHRY, SYGVKD. V dropped 4 bases and J dropped 10 bases, with 16 bases sitting between them. This CDR3 contains 13 residues. The CDR3 nucleotides read TGTGCCATCAGTGTCGATTTGCGGTCCGCAGCTTTCTTT. Its protein is CAISVDLRSAAFF.

The V and J genes are TRBV10-3 and TRBJ2-1; 13 bases align to TRBD2. In germline, CDR1 is ENHRY, CDR2 SYGVKD. This CDR3 comprises 16 residues. V shed 7 bases and J 1 base; nucleotides not matched to a gene: 4. The CDR3 nucleotides read TGTGCCATCAAGGGGACTAGCGGGGAGTCCTACAATGAGCAGTTCTTC. Translation: CAIKGTSGESYNEQFF.

CDR3 sequence (DNA): TGTGCCAGCCGTCCCAGGACTAGCGGGGGTTACTCAAAAGATACGCAGTATTTT. As protein: CASRPRTSGGYSKDTQYF. The chain carries TRBV5-4 and TRBJ2-3; 13 bases are shared with TRBD2. V trimming: 7 bases; J trimming: 5 bases; junction bases outside the gene matches: 16. Germline V gene lookup returns CDR1 SGHNT and CDR2 YYREEE (reference sequence). The CDR3 spans 18 residues.

The gene calls are TRBV2 and TRBJ2-3; 12 nucleotides align to TRBD2. Losses at the gene ends were 6 bases for V and 7 bases for J; bases not matched to a gene: 5. The CDR3 has 14 amino acids. The germline V gene encodes CDR1 SNHLY and CDR2 FYNNEI. CDR3 in DNA: TGTGCCAGCAGCGCCCTAGCGGGGGGGCATACGCAGTATTTT. Its protein product is CASSALAGGHTQYF.

The chain uses TRBV2 and TRBJ1-4; TRBD1 might be the D (5 bases). Germline CDR1 SNHLY, CDR2 FYNNEI. The CDR3 length is 14 residues. Trimming removed 8 bases from V and 9 bases from J, with 19 bases in between. The CDR3 spells CASLSSPGTQKLFF. For the CDR3, the DNA is TGTGCCAGCCTCTCCTCCCCGGGGACTCAAAAACTGTTTTTT.

The chain joins TRBV5-4 to TRBJ2-7; D perhaps matches TRBD1 (5 bases). V dropped 0 bases and J dropped 6 bases, with 7 bases sitting between them. The germline V gene has CDR1 SGHNT and CDR2 YYREEE (reference sequence). This CDR3 is built from 12 residues. CDR3 sequence (DNA): TGTGCCAGCAGCTTGGGTAGGGGCGAGCAGTACTTC. Its translation: CASSLGRGEQYF.

The chain has TRBV5-6 and TRBJ1-4, with no clear D. In germline, CDR1 is SGHDT, CDR2 YYEEEE. Deletions cut 1 base from V and 4 bases from J, with 8 bases between. The CDR3 totals 14 residues. The CDR3: CASSLQEFNEKLFF. In nucleotides, the CDR3 is TGTGCCAGCAGCTTGCAGGAATTTAATGAAAAACTGTTTTTT.

This chain uses TRBV5-8 with TRBJ2-5, with 7 bases lining up with TRBD1. The CDR3 spans 18 residues. Germline-derived CDR1 and CDR2 are SGHTS and YDEGEE. The ends lost 5 bases at V and 2 bases at J; junction bases unmatched: 18. Written as DNA, the CDR3 is TGTGCCAGCAGTGATTCGACAGGGCAAGGTTCCCTTCAAGAGACCCAGTACTTC. Its protein is CASSDSTGQGSLQETQYF.

This chain links TRBV28 with TRBJ2-5; 7 bases are shared with TRBD1. The CDR3 has 14 amino acids. Trimming cost V 7 bases and J 3 bases; bases outside gene matches: 8. Germline V gives CDR1 MDHEN, CDR2 SYDVKM. CDR3 nucleotides: TGTGCCAGCACCCGATCCGACAGGGAAGAGACCCAGTACTTC. Translation: CASTRSDREETQYF.

In its sample, this clone was seen a few times. V gene TRBV7-2 combines with J gene TRBJ2-2, with 9 bases lining up with TRBD2. This CDR3 is 14 amino acids long. V shed 5 bases, J shed 7 bases, and the junction held 5 bases outside the gene matches. Germline V gene sequence: CDR1 SGHTA, CDR2 FQGNSA. The CDR3 reads CASSVSGGHGELFF. CDR3 in DNA: TGTGCCAGCAGCGTAAGCGGGGGGCACGGGGAGCTGTTTTTT.

V is TRBV29-1 and J is TRBJ1-2, with TRBD1 matching over 7 bases. V lost 0 bases and J lost 2; bases outside the gene matches: 0. Germline V gene sequence: CDR1 SQVTM, CDR2 ANQGSEA. The CDR3 loop spans 13 amino acids. CDR3 residues: CSVEETGNYGYTF. The CDR3 region has the DNA TGCAGCGTTGAAGAGACAGGGAACTATGGCTACACCTTC.

V usage is TRBV19 and J usage is TRBJ2-2, with no clear D. The CDR3 loop spans 12 amino acids. CDR1 is LNHDA, CDR2 SQIVND, per germline (reference sequence). Trimming stripped 5 bases from V and 7 bases from J, with 8 bases between. CDR3 sequence reads: CASSSSYGELFF. The CDR3 nucleotides read TGTGCCAGTAGTTCGAGTTACGGGGAGCTGTTTTTT.

This rearrangement joins TRBV5-1 to TRBJ1-4, with TRBD1 identical over 11 bases. The CDR3 is 14 residues long. The ends lost 3 bases at V and 6 bases at J; junction bases unmatched: 1. CDR1 SGHRS and CDR2 YFSETQ come from the germline V gene. CDR3 sequence: CASSSGQGDEKLFF. The CDR3 DNA is TGCGCCAGCAGCTCGGGACAGGGGGATGAAAAACTGTTTTTT.

The chain combines TRBV6-1 with TRBJ2-5; TRBD1 matches at 7 bases. This CDR3 comprises 15 residues. Germline CDR1 and CDR2: MNHNS and SASEGT. V shed 2 bases and J 3 bases; nucleotides not matched to a gene: 6. CDR3 residues: CASSELRTGKETQYF. The CDR3 bases are TGTGCCAGCAGTGAATTGCGGACAGGAAAAGAGACCCAGTACTTC.

The chain has TRBV29-1 and TRBJ2-7; 7 bases fit TRBD1. Germline CDR1 and CDR2: SQVTM and ANQGSEA. Trimming took 6 bases from V and 6 from J; bases not matched to a gene: 5. This CDR3 has 11 amino acids. The CDR3 here is CSVPRQGEQYF. CDR3 in DNA: TGCAGCGTCCCCCGACAGGGCGAGCAGTACTTC.

The rearrangement uses TRBV27 and TRBJ1-1; TRBD1 agrees at 7 bases. The CDR3 spans 15 residues. V lost 6 bases, J lost 2 bases, and 9 bases stayed unmatched. Germline CDR1 reads MNHEY; CDR2 reads SMNVEV (reference sequence). This CDR3 is CASRTRDRTNTEAFF. CDR3 nucleotides: TGTGCCAGCAGGACCAGGGACAGAACAAACACTGAAGCTTTCTTT.

The genes are TRBV28 and TRBJ2-5; weak D call: TRBD2 (7 bases). The CDR3 extends over 15 amino acids. Trimming left V 5 bases short and J 1 base short, with 14 bases between. Per germline, CDR1 MDHEN and CDR2 SYDVKM. DNA of the CDR3: TGTGCCAGCAGTATTCGGGGGGCAGTCCAAGAGACCCAGTACTTC. Translating gives CASSIRGAVQETQYF.

This chain connects TRBV18 to TRBJ2-1; D remains unclear. Per the germline V gene, CDR1 is KGHSH and CDR2 is LQKENI. The V end lost 6 bases, the J end lost 6 bases, and 18 bases lay between the germline ends. The CDR3 is 15 amino acids. The CDR3 DNA follows: TGTGCCAGCTCCCTCACGACATATAGTTCCAATGAGCAGTTCTTC. It is translated as CASSLTTYSSNEQFF.

The rearrangement joins TRBV30 to TRBJ1-5; 9 nucleotides align to TRBD1. V lost 2 bases and J lost 2; bases outside the gene matches: 1. CDR3 length equals 14 residues. Germline V gene lookup returns CDR1 GTSNPN and CDR2 SVGIG (reference sequence). The CDR3 reads CAWSRTGGNQPQHF. DNA of the CDR3: TGTGCCTGGAGTCGGACAGGGGGCAATCAGCCCCAGCATTTT.

The chain is built from TRBV27 and TRBJ2-1, with TRBD1 identical over 7 bases. The CDR3 spans 16 residues. With V trimmed by 0 bases and J by 1 base, 3 bases remained unmatched. From germline, CDR1 is MNHEY and CDR2 SMNVEV (reference sequence). The CDR3 DNA follows: TGTGCCAGCAGTTTATCGACAGGGAAGTCCTACAATGAGCAGTTCTTC. Encoded protein: CASSLSTGKSYNEQFF.